The sequence of this TCR beta chain was determined in a study of T cell clones after liver transplantation. CDR3 length: 17 amino acids. V was cut by 10 bases and J by 0 bases, with 23 bases left in between. Germline CDR1 reads SEHNR; CDR2 reads FQNEAQ (reference sequence). Produced via immunoSEQ multiplex PCR; TCRdb's table is partial and in-frame only. This table holds 24,000 or so clones, more than 60% found once. The clonotype originates from a human donor who received a liver transplant. The V gene is TRBV7-9, the J gene TRBJ2-3; D remains ambiguous. The material was CD4+ T cells from blood, obtained before liver transplant. Written as DNA, the CDR3 is TGTGCCATCCACGGTGGGCGGCGATACTCTAGCACAGATACGCAGTATTTT. This codes for CAIHGGRRYSSTDTQYF.